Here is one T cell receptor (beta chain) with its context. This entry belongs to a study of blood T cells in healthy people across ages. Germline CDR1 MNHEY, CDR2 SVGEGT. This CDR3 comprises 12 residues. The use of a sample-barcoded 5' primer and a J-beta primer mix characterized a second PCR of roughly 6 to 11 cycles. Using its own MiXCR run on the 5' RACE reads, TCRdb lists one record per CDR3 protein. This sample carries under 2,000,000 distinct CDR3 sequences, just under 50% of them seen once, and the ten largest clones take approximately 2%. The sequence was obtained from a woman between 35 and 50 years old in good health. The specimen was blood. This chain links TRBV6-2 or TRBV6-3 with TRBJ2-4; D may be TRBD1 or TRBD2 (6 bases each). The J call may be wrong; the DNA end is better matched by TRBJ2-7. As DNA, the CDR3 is TGTGCCAGCAAACGGGGGCCCTACGAGCAGTACTTC. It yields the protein CASKRGPYEQYF.